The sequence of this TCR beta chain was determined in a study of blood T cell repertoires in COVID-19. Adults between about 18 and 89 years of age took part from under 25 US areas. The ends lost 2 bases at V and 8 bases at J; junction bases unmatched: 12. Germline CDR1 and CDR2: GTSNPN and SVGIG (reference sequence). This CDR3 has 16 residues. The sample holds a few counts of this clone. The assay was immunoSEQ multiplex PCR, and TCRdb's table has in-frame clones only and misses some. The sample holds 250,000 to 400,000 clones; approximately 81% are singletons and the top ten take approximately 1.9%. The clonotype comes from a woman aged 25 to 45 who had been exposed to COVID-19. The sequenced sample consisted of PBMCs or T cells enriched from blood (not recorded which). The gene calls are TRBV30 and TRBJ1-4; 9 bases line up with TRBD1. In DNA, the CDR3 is TGTGCCTGGAGTTTGGGGACAGGGTCCATTTGGGAAAAACTGTTTTTT. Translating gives CAWSLGTGSIWEKLFF.